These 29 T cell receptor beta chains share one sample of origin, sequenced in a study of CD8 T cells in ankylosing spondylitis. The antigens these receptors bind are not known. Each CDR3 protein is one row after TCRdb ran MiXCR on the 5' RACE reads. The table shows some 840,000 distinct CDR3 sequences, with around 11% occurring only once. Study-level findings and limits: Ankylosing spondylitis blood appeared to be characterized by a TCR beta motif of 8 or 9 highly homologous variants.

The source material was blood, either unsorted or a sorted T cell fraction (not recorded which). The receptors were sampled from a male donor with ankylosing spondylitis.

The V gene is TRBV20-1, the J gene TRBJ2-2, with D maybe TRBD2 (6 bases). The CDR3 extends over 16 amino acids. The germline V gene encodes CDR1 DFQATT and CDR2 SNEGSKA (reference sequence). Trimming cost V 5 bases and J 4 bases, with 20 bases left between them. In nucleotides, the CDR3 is TGCAGTGCTCGCCGGGACTTCGGTACCATCACCGGGGAGCTGTTTTTT. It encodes CSARRDFGTITGELFF.

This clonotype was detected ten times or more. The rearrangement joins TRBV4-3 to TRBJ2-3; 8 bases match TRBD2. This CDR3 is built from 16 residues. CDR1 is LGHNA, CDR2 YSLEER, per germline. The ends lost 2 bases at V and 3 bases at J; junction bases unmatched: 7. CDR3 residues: CASSQHREGTTDTQYF. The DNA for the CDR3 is TGCGCCAGCAGCCAACACCGGGAGGGAACGACAGATACGCAGTATTTT.

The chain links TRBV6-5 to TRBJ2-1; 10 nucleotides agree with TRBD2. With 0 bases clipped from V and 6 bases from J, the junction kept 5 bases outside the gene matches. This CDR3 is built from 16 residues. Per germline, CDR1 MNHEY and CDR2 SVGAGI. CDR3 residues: CASSYSILAGANEQFF. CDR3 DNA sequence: TGTGCCAGCAGTTACTCGATTCTAGCGGGAGCCAATGAGCAGTTCTTC.

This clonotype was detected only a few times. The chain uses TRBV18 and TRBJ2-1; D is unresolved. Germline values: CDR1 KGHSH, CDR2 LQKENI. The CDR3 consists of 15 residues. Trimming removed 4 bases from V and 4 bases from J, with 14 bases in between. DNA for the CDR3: TGTGCCAGCTCACGCGGCCGTTCCGATTACAATGAGCAGTTCTTC. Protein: CASSRGRSDYNEQFF.

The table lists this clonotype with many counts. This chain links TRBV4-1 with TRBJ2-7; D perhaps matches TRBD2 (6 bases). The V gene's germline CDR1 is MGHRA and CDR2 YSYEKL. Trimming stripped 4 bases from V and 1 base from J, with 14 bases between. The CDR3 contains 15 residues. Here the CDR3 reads CASSRLYGTSYEQYF. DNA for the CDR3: TGCGCCAGCAGCCGGCTATACGGGACTTCCTACGAGCAGTACTTC.

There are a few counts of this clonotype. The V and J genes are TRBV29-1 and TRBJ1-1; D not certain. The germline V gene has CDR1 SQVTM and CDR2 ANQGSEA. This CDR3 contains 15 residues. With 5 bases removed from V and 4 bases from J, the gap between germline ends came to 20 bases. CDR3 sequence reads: CSVKVGAGVGTEAFF. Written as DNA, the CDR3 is TGCAGCGTTAAGGTCGGAGCAGGTGTGGGCACTGAAGCTTTCTTT.

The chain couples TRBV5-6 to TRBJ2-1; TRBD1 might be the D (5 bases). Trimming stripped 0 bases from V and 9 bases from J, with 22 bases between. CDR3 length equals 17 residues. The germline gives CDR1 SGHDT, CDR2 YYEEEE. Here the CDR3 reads CASSLVEFRAPHREQFF. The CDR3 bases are TGTGCCAGCAGCTTGGTGGAGTTCAGGGCACCTCACCGTGAGCAGTTCTTC. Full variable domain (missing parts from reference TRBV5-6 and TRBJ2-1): DAGVTQSPTHLIKTRGQQVTLRCSPKSGHDTVSWYQQALGQGPQFIFQYYEEEERQRGNFPDRFSGHQFPNYSSELNVNALLLGDSALYLCASSLVEFRAPHREQFFGPGTRLTVL.

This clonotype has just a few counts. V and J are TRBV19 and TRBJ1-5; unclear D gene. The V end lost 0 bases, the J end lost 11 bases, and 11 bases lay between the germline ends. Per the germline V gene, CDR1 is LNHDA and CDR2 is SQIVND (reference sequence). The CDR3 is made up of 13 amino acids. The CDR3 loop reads CASSIDAYGAQHF. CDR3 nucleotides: TGTGCCAGTAGTATAGATGCCTACGGAGCCCAGCATTTT.

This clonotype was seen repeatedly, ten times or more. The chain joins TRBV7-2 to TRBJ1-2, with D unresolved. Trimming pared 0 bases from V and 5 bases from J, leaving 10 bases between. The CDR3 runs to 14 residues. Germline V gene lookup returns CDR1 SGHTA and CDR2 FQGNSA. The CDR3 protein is CASSLAWVPYGYTF. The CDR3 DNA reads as TGTGCCAGCAGCTTAGCGTGGGTCCCATATGGCTACACCTTC.

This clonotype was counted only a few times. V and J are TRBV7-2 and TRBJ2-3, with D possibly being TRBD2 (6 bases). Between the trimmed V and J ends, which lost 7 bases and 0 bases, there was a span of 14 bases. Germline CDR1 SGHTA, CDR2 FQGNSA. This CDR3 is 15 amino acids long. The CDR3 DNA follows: TGTGCCAGCAACTCCGGGACTTATAGCACAGATACGCAGTATTTT. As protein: CASNSGTYSTDTQYF.

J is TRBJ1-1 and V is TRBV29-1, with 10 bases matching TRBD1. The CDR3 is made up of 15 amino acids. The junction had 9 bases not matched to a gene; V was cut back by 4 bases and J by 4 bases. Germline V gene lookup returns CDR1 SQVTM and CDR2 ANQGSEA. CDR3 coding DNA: TGCAGCGTTGCACCTAGGACAGGGGGGAGCACTGAAGCTTTCTTT. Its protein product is CSVAPRTGGSTEAFF.

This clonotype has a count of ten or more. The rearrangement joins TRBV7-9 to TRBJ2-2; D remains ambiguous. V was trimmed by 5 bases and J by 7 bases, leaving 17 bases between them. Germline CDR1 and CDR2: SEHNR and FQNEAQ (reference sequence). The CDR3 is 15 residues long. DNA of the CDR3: TGTGCCAGCAGCGTCCCTCGTGGTAAAGGCGGGGAGCTGTTTTTT. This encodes CASSVPRGKGGELFF.

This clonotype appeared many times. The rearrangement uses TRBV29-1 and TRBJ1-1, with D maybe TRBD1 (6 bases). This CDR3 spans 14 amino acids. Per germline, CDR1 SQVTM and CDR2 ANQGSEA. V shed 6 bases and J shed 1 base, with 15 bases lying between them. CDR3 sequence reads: CSVVRQAGNTEAFF. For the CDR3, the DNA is TGCAGCGTCGTTAGACAGGCAGGGAACACTGAAGCTTTCTTT.

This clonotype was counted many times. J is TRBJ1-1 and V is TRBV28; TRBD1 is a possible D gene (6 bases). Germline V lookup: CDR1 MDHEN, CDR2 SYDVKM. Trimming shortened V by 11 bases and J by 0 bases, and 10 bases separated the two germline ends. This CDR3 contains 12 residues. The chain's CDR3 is CAGQSMNTEAFF. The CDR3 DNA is TGTGCCGGACAGAGCATGAACACTGAAGCTTTCTTT.

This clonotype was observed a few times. This chain's CDR3 is CATSRADLTSGGETQYF. CDR3 coding DNA: TGTGCCACCAGCAGAGCGGACCTGACTAGCGGGGGCGAGACCCAGTACTTC. This chain joins TRBV15 and TRBJ2-5; 12 nucleotides agree with TRBD2. The junction had 8 bases not matched to a gene; V was cut back by 1 base and J by 5 bases. Per the germline V gene, CDR1 is LNHNV and CDR2 is YYDKDF (reference sequence). This CDR3 is built from 17 residues.

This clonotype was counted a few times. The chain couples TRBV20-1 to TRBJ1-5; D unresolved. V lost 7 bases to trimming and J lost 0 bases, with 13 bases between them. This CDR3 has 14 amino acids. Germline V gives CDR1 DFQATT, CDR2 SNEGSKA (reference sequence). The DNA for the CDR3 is TGCAGTGTCTTAAGGGCAACTAGCAATCAGCCCCAGCATTTT. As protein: CSVLRATSNQPQHF.

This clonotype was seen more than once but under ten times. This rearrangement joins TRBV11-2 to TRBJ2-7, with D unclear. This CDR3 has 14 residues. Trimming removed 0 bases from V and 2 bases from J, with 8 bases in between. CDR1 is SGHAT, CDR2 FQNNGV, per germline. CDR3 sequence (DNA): TGTGCCAGCAGCTTAGATCCACTGACCTACGAGCAGTACTTC. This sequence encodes CASSLDPLTYEQYF. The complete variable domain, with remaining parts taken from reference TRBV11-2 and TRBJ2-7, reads EAGVAQSPRYKIIEKRQSVAFWCNPISGHATLYWYQQILGQGPKLLIQFQNNGVVDDSQLPKDRFSAERLKGVDSTLKIQPAKLEDSAVYLCASSLDPLTYEQYFGPGTRLTVT.

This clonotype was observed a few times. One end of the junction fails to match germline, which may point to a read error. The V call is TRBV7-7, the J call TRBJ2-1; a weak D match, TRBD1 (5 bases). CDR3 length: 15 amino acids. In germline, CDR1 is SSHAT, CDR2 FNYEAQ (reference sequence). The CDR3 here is CASSLELQGYNEQFF. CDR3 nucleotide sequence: TGTGCTAGCAGCTTAGAACTTCAGGGATACAATGAGCAGTTCTTC.

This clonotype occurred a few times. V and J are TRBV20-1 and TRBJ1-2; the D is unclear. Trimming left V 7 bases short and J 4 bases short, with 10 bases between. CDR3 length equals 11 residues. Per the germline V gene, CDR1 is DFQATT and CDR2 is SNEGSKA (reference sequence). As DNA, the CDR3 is TGCAGTGGGACGGCAGGCTATGGCTACACCTTC. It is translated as CSGTAGYGYTF.

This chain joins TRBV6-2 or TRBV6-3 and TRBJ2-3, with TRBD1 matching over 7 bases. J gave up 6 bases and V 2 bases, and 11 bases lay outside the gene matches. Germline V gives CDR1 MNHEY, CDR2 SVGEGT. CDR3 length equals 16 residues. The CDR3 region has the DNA TGTGCCAGCAGTTACCCAGGGACAGTCCTCACCGATACGCAGTATTTT. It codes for CASSYPGTVLTDTQYF.

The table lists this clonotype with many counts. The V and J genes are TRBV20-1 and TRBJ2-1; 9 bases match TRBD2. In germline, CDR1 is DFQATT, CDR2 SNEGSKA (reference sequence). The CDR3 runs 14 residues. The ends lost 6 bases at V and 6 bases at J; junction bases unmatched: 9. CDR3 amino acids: CSAPRAGGANEQFF. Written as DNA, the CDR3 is TGCAGTGCCCCTAGGGCGGGAGGGGCCAATGAGCAGTTCTTC.

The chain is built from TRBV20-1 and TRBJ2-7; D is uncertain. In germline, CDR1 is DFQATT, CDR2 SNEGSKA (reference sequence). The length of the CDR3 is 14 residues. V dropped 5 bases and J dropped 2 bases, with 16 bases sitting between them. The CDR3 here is CSARLGFPPYEQYF. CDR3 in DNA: TGCAGTGCTCGTCTCGGATTTCCTCCCTACGAGCAGTACTTC.

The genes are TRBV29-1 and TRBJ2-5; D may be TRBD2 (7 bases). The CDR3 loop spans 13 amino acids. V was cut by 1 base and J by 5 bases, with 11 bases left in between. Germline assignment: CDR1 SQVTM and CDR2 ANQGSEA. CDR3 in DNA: TGCAGCGTTGAAGGGGGGGGCCGGGAGACCCAGTACTTC. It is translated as CSVEGGGRETQYF.

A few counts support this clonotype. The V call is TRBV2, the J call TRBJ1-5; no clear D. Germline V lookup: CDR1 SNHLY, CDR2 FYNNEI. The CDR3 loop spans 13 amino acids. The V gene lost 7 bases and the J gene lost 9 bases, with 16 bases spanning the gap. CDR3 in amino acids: CASKPRFIGPQHF. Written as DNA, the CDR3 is TGTGCCAGCAAACCGCGGTTCATCGGGCCCCAGCATTTT.

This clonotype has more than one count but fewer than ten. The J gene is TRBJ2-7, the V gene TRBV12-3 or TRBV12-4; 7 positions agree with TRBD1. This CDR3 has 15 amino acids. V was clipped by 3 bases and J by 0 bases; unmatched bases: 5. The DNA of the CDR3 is TGTGCCAGCAGTTTTACAGGGGTAAGCTCCTACGAGCAGTACTTC. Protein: CASSFTGVSSYEQYF.

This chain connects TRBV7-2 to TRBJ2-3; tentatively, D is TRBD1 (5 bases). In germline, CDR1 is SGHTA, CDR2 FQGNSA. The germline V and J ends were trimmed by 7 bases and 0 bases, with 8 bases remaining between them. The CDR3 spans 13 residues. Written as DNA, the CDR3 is TGTGCCAGCACCAGGGTCAGCACAGATACGCAGTATTTT. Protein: CASTRVSTDTQYF.

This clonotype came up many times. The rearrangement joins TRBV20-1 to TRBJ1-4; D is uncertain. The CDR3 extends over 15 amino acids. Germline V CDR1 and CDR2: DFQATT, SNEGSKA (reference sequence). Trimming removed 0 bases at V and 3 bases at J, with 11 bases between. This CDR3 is CSARDWRSPNEKLFF. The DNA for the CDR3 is TGCAGTGCTAGAGATTGGAGGTCCCCTAATGAAAAACTGTTTTTT.

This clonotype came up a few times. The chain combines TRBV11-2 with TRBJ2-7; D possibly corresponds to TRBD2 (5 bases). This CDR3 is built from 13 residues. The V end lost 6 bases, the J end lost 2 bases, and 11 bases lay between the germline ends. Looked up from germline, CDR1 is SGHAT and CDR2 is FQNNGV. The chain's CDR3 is CASRSDGTYEQYF. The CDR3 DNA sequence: TGTGCCAGCAGATCCGACGGGACCTACGAGCAGTACTTC.

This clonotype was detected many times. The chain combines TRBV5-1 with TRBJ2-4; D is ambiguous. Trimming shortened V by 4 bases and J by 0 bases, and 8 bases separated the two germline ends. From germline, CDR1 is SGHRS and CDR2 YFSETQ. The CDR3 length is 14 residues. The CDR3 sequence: CASSLTLAKNIQYF. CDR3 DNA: TGCGCCAGCAGCCTCACGTTAGCCAAAAACATTCAGTACTTC.